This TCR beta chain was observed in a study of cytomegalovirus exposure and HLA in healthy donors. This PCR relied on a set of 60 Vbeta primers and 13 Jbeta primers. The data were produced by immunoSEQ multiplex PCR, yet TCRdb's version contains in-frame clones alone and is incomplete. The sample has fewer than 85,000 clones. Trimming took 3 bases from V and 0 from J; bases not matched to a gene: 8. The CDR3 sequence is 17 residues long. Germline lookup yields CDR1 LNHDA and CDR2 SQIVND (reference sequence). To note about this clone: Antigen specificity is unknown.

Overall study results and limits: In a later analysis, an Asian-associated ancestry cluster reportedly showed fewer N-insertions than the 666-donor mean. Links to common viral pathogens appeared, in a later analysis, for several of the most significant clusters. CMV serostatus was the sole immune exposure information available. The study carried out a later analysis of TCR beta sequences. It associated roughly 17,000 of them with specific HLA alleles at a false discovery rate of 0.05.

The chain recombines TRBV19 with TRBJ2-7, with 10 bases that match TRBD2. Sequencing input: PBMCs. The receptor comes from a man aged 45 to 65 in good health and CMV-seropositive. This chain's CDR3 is CASSILGLAGDSYEQYF. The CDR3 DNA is TGTGCCAGTAGTATTCTGGGGCTAGCGGGAGACTCCTACGAGCAGTACTTC.